A single sample gave rise to the 19 T cell receptor beta chains below, sequenced in a study of blood T cell repertoires in COVID-19 (dated by TCRdb to 2020 to 2021). The library was prepared using the immunoSEQ multiplex PCR assay. TCRdb took over this immuneACCESS table, retaining in-frame rearrangements with V and J assigned. Such tables are incomplete; in checked studies, under half of the missing clones stem from an unresolved V gene, and the remainder is unexplained. The sample contains approximately 670,000 clones, 75% to 90% of them found a single time. Roughly 0.25% of the sample is in the top ten clones. The sample was peripheral blood. The receptors here all came from a woman younger than 30 with acute or convalescent COVID-19.

This chain uses TRBV7-2 with TRBJ1-2; the D gene is possibly TRBD1 (5 bases). V lost 1 base and J lost 0, with 9 bases in between. This CDR3 has 15 amino acids. The germline V gene has CDR1 SGHTA and CDR2 FQGNSA. For the CDR3, the DNA is TGTGCCAGCAGCTTAGAAGGGGCCCCTAACTATGGCTACACCTTC. Amino acids: CASSLEGAPNYGYTF.

The chain combines TRBV9 with TRBJ1-2, with D tentatively TRBD1 (5 bases). Germline V gives CDR1 SGDLS, CDR2 YYNGEE. V lost 3 bases, J lost 6 bases, and 18 bases lay in between. This CDR3 comprises 15 residues. The CDR3, as DNA: TGTGCCAGCAGCGAGCGGGACGGCCGTTCGGATGGCTACACCTTC. Its translation: CASSERDGRSDGYTF.

Concerning this clone itself: The same CDR3 can be traced to other DNA sequences in this sample. The rearrangement joins TRBV12-3 or TRBV12-4 to TRBJ1-5; D gene ambiguous. V dropped 1 base and J dropped 7 bases, with 5 bases sitting between them. The CDR3 is 12 residues long. CDR3 nucleotides: TGTGCCAGCAGTTTAGGCGGACAGCCCCAGCATTTT. As protein: CASSLGGQPQHF.

This clone was found a few times. The chain combines TRBV6-4 with TRBJ2-3; 8 bases are shared with TRBD2. V dropped 5 bases and J dropped 2; count of bases not matched to a gene: 6. The V gene's germline CDR1 is MRHNA and CDR2 SNTAGT. The CDR3 spans 15 residues. The CDR3 loop reads CASSFSGESTDTQYF. As DNA, the CDR3 is TGTGCCAGCAGTTTTAGCGGGGAATCCACAGATACGCAGTATTTT.

V and J are TRBV30 and TRBJ2-7; TRBD1 matches 9 bases. Per germline, CDR1 GTSNPN and CDR2 SVGIG (reference sequence). V lost 5 bases, J lost 5 bases, and 7 bases stayed unmatched. The CDR3 covers 13 residues. CDR3 amino acids: CAWPTGGRDEQYF. CDR3 DNA: TGTGCCTGGCCTACAGGGGGCAGAGACGAGCAGTACTTC.

V usage is TRBV7-6 and J usage is TRBJ1-6; 10 bases are a match to TRBD1. The CDR3 totals 18 residues. Per germline, CDR1 SGHVS and CDR2 FNYEAQ. The V and J ends lost 5 bases and 0 bases, in that order; junction bases with no gene match: 7. The CDR3: CASSLGQGFSSYNSPLHF. The CDR3 bases are TGTGCCAGCAGCCTGGGACAGGGGTTTAGCTCCTATAATTCACCCCTCCACTTT.

This clone was seen just once. The chain carries TRBV3-1 (or the pseudogene TRBV3-2) and TRBJ1-2, with a tentative D call TRBD1 (6 bases). The CDR3 has 16 residues. The V and J ends lost 4 bases and 7 bases respectively, with 22 bases between them. The V gene's germline CDR1 is LGHDT and CDR2 YNNKEL (reference sequence). This chain's CDR3 is CASSRRRVAGESGYTF. The CDR3 bases are TGTGCCAGCAGCCGAAGGAGAGTGGCAGGGGAAAGTGGCTACACCTTC.

CDR3 in DNA: TGTGCCAGCAGTGTAACCGGGACAGGGAATGGCTACACCTTC. Its translation is CASSVTGTGNGYTF. V usage is TRBV2 and J usage is TRBJ1-2; 9 nucleotides match TRBD1. The CDR3 has 14 residues. V trimming: 4 bases; J trimming: 6 bases; junction bases outside the gene matches: 6. In germline, CDR1 is SNHLY, CDR2 FYNNEI.

The chain is built from TRBV28 and TRBJ2-7; D might be TRBD2 (5 bases). This CDR3 is built from 13 residues. V lost 2 bases, J lost 1 base, and 6 bases lay in between. Germline loops: CDR1 MDHEN, CDR2 SYDVKM. CDR3 sequence (DNA): TGTGCCAGCAGTTTAGGCGGGTCCTACGAGCAGTACTTC. Its protein product is CASSLGGSYEQYF. Together with reference TRBV28 and TRBJ2-7, the CDR3 gives the full variable domain: DVKVTQSSRYLVKRTGEKVFLECVQDMDHENMFWYRQDPGLGLRLIYFSYDVKMKEKGDIPEGYSVSREKKERFSLILESASTNQTSMYLCASSLGGSYEQYFGPGTRLTVT.

This clone was seen only once. The chain uses TRBV3-1 (or the pseudogene TRBV3-2) and TRBJ1-2; 8 bases line up with TRBD1. Trimming cost V 1 base and J 2 bases; bases outside gene matches: 3. The germline CDR1 and CDR2 sequences are LGHDT and YNNKEL (reference sequence). There are 15 residues in the CDR3. The DNA for the CDR3 is TGTGCCAGCAGCCAAGGAGCAGGGGGCAACTATGGCTACACCTTC. This translates into CASSQGAGGNYGYTF.

V usage is TRBV30 and J usage is TRBJ1-5; unclear D gene. Deletions cut 3 bases from V and 1 base from J, with 13 bases between. The CDR3 runs 15 residues. Germline CDR1 reads GTSNPN; CDR2 reads SVGIG (reference sequence). The CDR3 region has the DNA TGTGCCTGGAGCCAGGCGATAACGAGCAATCAGCCCCAGCATTTT. This encodes CAWSQAITSNQPQHF.

The genes are TRBV20-1 and TRBJ2-1; D is unresolved. V lost 2 bases, J lost 8 bases, and 7 bases lay in between. The CDR3 loop spans 11 amino acids. CDR1 and CDR2 (germline): DFQATT, SNEGSKA (reference sequence). In nucleotides, the CDR3 is TGCAGTGCTAGAATTCGGGATGAGCAGTTCTTC. Translating it yields CSARIRDEQFF.

The chain carries TRBV18 and TRBJ2-1; D not resolved. CDR3 size: 16 residues. Germline V gene data show CDR1 as KGHSH and CDR2 as LQKENI. Deletions cut 0 bases from V and 2 bases from J, with 11 bases between. The DNA for the CDR3 is TGTGCCAGCTCACCACCTGACAAGTGGACCTACAATGAGCAGTTCTTC. Its translation is CASSPPDKWTYNEQFF.

A note on this clone: The sample has other DNA sequences that encode this CDR3 too. CDR3 coding DNA: TGTGCCAGTAGTCCGGGACAGGGGGGCACTGAAGCTTTCTTT. It encodes CASSPGQGGTEAFF. V gene TRBV19 combines with J gene TRBJ1-1; 11 bases fit TRBD1. Germline V lookup: CDR1 LNHDA, CDR2 SQIVND (reference sequence). J gave up 4 bases and V 5 bases, and 3 bases lay outside the gene matches. The CDR3 consists of 14 residues.

The table lists this clone with a few counts. The gene calls are TRBV4-1 and TRBJ1-2; D remains ambiguous. Germline CDR1 MGHRA, CDR2 YSYEKL. The V gene lost 0 bases and the J gene lost 2 bases, with 10 bases spanning the gap. The CDR3 contains 15 residues. The chain's CDR3 is CASSQEVVGNYGYTF. The DNA for the CDR3 is TGCGCCAGCAGCCAAGAAGTGGTCGGGAACTATGGCTACACCTTC.

The rearrangement links TRBV9 to TRBJ1-1; D is ambiguous. V lost 5 bases and J lost 0, with 11 bases in between. Germline V CDR1 and CDR2: SGDLS, YYNGEE. The CDR3 has 14 residues. The CDR3 DNA follows: TGTGCCAGCAGTGAGGCTTCGATGAACACTGAAGCTTTCTTT. It codes for CASSEASMNTEAFF.

This clone was detected only once. This rearrangement joins TRBV11-2 to TRBJ2-7, with TRBD1 matching over 8 bases. The germline V gene encodes CDR1 SGHAT and CDR2 FQNNGV. With 0 bases clipped from V and 4 bases from J, the junction kept 11 bases outside the gene matches. The CDR3 has 17 amino acids. Here the CDR3 reads CASSLEFEGTGLYEQYF. The CDR3 DNA follows: TGTGCCAGCAGCTTAGAGTTCGAAGGGACAGGACTTTACGAGCAGTACTTC.

The rearrangement joins TRBV11-3 to TRBJ1-1, with D perhaps TRBD1 (5 bases). Trimming took off 5 bases at V and 4 bases at J, with 11 bases between the two ends. Germline V gene sequence: CDR1 SGHNT, CDR2 YENEEA. The CDR3 has 13 residues. Here the CDR3 DNA reads TGTGCCAGCAGCGACACCGGGGGCACTGAAGCTTTCTTT. Its protein product is CASSDTGGTEAFF.

The rearrangement joins TRBV5-4 to TRBJ2-1, with a tentative D call TRBD1 (6 bases). Per germline, CDR1 SGHNT and CDR2 YYREEE (reference sequence). V was trimmed by 4 bases and J by 10 bases, leaving 15 bases between them. CDR3 length equals 13 residues. CDR3 in amino acids: CASSGPTGNEQFF. The CDR3 DNA reads TGTGCCAGCAGCGGACCAACAGGGAACGAGCAGTTCTTC.